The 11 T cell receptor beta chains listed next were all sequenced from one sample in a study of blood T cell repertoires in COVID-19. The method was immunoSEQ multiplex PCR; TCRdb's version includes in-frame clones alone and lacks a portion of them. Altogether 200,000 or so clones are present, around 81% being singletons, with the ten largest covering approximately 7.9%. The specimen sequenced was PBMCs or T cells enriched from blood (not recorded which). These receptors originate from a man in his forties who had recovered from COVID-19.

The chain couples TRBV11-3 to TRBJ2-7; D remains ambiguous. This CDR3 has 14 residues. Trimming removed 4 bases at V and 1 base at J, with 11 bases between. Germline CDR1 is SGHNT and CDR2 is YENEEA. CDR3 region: CASSSMGSSYEQYF. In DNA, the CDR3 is TGTGCCAGCAGCTCCATGGGCAGTTCCTACGAGCAGTACTTC.

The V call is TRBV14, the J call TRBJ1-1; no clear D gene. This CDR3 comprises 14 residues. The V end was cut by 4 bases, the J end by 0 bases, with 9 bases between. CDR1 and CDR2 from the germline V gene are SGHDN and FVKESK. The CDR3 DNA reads TGTGCCAGCAGCCTTTCTTTTATGAACACTGAAGCTTTCTTT. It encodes CASSLSFMNTEAFF.

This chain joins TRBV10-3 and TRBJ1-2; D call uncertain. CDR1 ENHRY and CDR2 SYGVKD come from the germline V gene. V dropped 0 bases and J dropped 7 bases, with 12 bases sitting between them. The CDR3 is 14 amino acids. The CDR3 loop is CAISESRARRGYTF. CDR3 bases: TGTGCCATCAGTGAGTCGCGGGCACGACGTGGCTACACCTTC.

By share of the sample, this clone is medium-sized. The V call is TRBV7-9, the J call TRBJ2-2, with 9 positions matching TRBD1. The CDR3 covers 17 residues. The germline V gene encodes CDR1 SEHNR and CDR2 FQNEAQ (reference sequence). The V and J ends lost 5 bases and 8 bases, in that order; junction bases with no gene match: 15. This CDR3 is CASSMTGTGLGEGELFF. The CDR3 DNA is TGTGCCAGCAGCATGACCGGGACAGGGTTAGGTGAAGGGGAGCTGTTTTTT.

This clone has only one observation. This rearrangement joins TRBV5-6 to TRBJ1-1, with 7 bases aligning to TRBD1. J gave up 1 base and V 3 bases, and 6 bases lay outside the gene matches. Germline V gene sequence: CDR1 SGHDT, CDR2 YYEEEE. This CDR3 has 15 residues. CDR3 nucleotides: TGTGCCAGCAGCTGGAACAGGGGAAAGAACACTGAAGCTTTCTTT. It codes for CASSWNRGKNTEAFF.

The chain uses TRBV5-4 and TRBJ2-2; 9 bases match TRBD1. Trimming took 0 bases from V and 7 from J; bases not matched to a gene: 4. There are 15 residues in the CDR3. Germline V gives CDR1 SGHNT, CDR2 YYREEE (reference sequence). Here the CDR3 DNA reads TGTGCCAGCAGCTTGGGGGTGACAGGGGGCGGGGAGCTGTTTTTT. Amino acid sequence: CASSLGVTGGGELFF.

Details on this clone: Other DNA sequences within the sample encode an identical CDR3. The CDR3 sequence: CASSDSRSYEQYF. Written as DNA, the CDR3 is TGTGCCAGCAGCGACAGTCGTTCCTACGAGCAGTACTTC. The gene calls are TRBV13 and TRBJ2-7, with D possibly being TRBD1 (5 bases). The CDR3 is 13 amino acids. Germline assignment: CDR1 PRHDT and CDR2 FYEKMQ (reference sequence). V dropped 5 bases and J dropped 1 base, with 9 bases sitting between them.

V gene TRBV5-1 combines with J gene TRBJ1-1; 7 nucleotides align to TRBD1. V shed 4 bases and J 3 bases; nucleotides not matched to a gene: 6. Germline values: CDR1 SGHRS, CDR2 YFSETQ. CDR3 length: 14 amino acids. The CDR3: CASSPGTEYTEAFF. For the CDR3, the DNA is TGCGCCAGCAGCCCCGGGACAGAATACACTGAAGCTTTCTTT.

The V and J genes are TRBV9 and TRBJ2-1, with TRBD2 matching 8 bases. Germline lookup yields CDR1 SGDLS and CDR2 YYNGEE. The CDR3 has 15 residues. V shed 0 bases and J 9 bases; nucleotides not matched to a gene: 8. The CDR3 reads CASSVGGAGASEQFF. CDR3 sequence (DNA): TGTGCCAGCAGCGTAGGGGGAGCGGGGGCGTCTGAGCAGTTCTTC. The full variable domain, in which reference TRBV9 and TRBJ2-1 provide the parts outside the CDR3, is DSGVTQTPKHLITATGQRVTLRCSPRSGDLSVYWYQQSLDQGLQFLIQYYNGEERAKGNILERFSAQQFPDLHSELNLSSLELGDSALYFCASSVGGAGASEQFFGPGTRLTVL.

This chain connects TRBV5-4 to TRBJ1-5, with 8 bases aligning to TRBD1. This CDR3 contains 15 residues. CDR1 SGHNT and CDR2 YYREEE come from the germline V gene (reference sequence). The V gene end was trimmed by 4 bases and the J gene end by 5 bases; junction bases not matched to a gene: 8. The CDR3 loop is CASSLGTGRDQPQHF. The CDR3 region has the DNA TGTGCCAGCAGCCTCGGGACAGGCAGGGATCAGCCCCAGCATTTT.

CDR3 residues: CASSQDSGGRNIQYF. CDR3 nucleotides: TGCGCCAGCAGCCAAGATTCCGGGGGACGAAACATTCAGTACTTC. The chain is built from TRBV4-3 and TRBJ2-4, with D tentatively TRBD2 (6 bases). V was cut by 0 bases and J by 6 bases, with 12 bases left in between. The CDR3 covers 15 residues. CDR1 and CDR2 (germline): LGHNA, YSLEER.